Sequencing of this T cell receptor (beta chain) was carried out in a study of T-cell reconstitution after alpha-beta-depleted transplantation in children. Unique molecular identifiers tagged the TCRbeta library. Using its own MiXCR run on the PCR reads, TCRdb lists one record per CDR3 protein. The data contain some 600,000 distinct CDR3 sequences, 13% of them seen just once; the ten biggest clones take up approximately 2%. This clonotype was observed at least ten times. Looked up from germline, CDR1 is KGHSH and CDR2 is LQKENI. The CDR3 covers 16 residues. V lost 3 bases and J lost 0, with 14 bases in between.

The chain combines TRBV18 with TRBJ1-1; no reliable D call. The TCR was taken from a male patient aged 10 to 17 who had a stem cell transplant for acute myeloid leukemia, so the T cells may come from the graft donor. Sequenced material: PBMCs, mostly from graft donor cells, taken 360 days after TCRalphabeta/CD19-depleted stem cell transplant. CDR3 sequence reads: CASSPRPLEMNTEAFF. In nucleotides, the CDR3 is TGTGCCAGCTCACCCAGGCCTTTAGAAATGAACACTGAAGCTTTCTTT.